Shown below are 30 T cell receptor beta chains from a single sample sequenced in a study of regulatory T cells in long-lasting Graves disease. For TCR beta, libraries came from iRepertoire HTBI primers and Arm-PCR of CDR3 regions. MiXCR was run by TCRdb on the multiplex PCR reads, yielding one entry per CDR3 protein. The sample yields about 500,000 distinct CDR3 sequences, roughly 16% seen once. The time point was: newly diagnosed GD, antithyroid drugs for less than 3 months. Following extraction of RNA from PBMCs, that RNA was used to make the TCR library. Separately, the same data were catalogued under a study of T cells in Graves' hyperthyroidism and ophthalmopathy.

The sequencing here drew on peripheral blood mononuclear cells (PBMCs), taken at new diagnosis, from a patient treated with antithyroid drugs. These TCRs come from a man aged 35-49 years with Graves disease.

The table lists this clonotype with many counts. The rearrangement joins TRBV6-1 to TRBJ2-2, with 8 bases identical to TRBD1. Germline CDR1 reads MNHNS; CDR2 reads SASEGT. J was trimmed by 4 bases and V by 2 bases; bases with no gene match: 0. The CDR3 is 14 residues long. CDR3 loop: CASSEQGATGELFF. The CDR3 bases are TGTGCCAGCAGTGAACAGGGGGCCACCGGGGAGCTGTTTTTT.

The table lists this clonotype with a few counts. J is TRBJ2-1 and V is TRBV11-3, with D possibly matching TRBD1 (8 bases). Trimming shortened V by 5 bases and J by 4 bases, and 15 bases separated the two germline ends. This CDR3 has 15 residues. Per germline, CDR1 SGHNT and CDR2 YENEEA. CDR3 in DNA: TGTGCCAGCAGCACAGGGGGGGAGGGTTACAATGAGCAGTTCTTC. This gives the protein CASSTGGEGYNEQFF.

The rearrangement joins TRBV6-6 to TRBJ2-3; a possible D gene is TRBD2 (5 bases). CDR3 length: 14 residues. Trimming took 0 bases from V and 4 from J, leaving 8 bases between them. Per germline, CDR1 MNHNY and CDR2 SVGAGI (reference sequence). In nucleotides, the CDR3 is TGTGCCAGCAGTTACTCGGAGGAGGCAGATACGCAGTATTTT. Amino acids: CASSYSEEADTQYF.

Note on this clonotype: Being one base from a much bigger clone, this may be a read error. This CDR3 is missing its conserved last phenylalanine or tryptophan, likely due to a read error. The V call is TRBV7-3, the J call TRBJ1-1; D gene uncertain. The CDR3 spans 13 residues. Per the germline V gene, CDR1 is SGHTA and CDR2 is FQGTGA. Trimming left V 5 bases short and J 0 bases short, with 7 bases between. This chain's CDR3 is CASSKDMNTEAFS. CDR3 sequence (DNA): TGTGCCAGCAGCAAAGACATGAACACTGAAGCTTTCTCT.

This clonotype has only a few counts. This chain joins TRBV28 and TRBJ1-5; TRBD1 is a possible D gene (5 bases). The CDR3 has 14 amino acids. The germline V and J ends were trimmed by 2 bases and 7 bases, with 12 bases remaining between them. The germline gives CDR1 MDHEN, CDR2 SYDVKM. The CDR3 here is CASSLIGAQQPQHF. DNA for the CDR3: TGTGCCAGCAGTTTAATCGGGGCCCAACAGCCCCAGCATTTT.

This clonotype was observed at least ten times. This rearrangement joins TRBV5-1 to TRBJ2-7; D possibly uses TRBD1 or TRBD2 (5 bases each). The CDR3 is 15 residues long. In germline, CDR1 is SGHRS, CDR2 YFSETQ. V was pared by 1 base and J by 4 bases, with 15 bases between. The CDR3 sequence is CASSLLGTPGYEQYF. The CDR3 DNA sequence: TGCGCCAGCAGCTTGTTGGGGACCCCTGGTTACGAGCAGTACTTC.

Ten or more counts support this clonotype. This chain joins TRBV5-1 and TRBJ2-1, with 8 bases identical to TRBD1. The CDR3 spans 15 residues. V lost 4 bases, J lost 2 bases, and 5 bases stayed unmatched. Germline CDR1 is SGHRS and CDR2 is YFSETQ. The CDR3 loop reads CASSPGQGPYNEQFF. For the CDR3, the DNA is TGCGCCAGCAGCCCTGGACAGGGTCCCTACAATGAGCAGTTCTTC. Full variable domain (remainder filled in from reference TRBV5-1 and TRBJ2-1): KAGVTQTPRYLIKTRGQQVTLSCSPISGHRSVSWYQQTPGQGLQFLFEYFSETQRNKGNFPGRFSGRQFSNSRSEMNVSTLELGDSALYLCASSPGQGPYNEQFFGPGTRLTVL.

This clonotype was counted many times. The rearrangement links TRBV12-5 to TRBJ1-5; D is ambiguous. The CDR3 loop spans 13 amino acids. Germline V gene data show CDR1 as LGHNT and CDR2 as FRNRAP. With 5 bases removed from V and 2 bases from J, the gap between germline ends came to 7 bases. In DNA, the CDR3 is TGTGCTAGTGGTACCACAGGCAATCAGCCCCAGCATTTT. This gives the protein CASGTTGNQPQHF.

The chain combines TRBV12-3 or TRBV12-4 with TRBJ1-5; 8 bases line up with TRBD1. The junction had 10 bases not matched to a gene; V was cut back by 3 bases and J by 0 bases. There are 18 residues in the CDR3. The CDR3 region is CASSFKRTGPYSNQPQHF. The CDR3 coding sequence is TGTGCCAGCAGTTTTAAGAGGACAGGGCCGTATAGCAATCAGCCCCAGCATTTT.

This clonotype was seen a handful of times. The chain recombines TRBV29-1 with TRBJ1-2; 8 bases line up with TRBD1. J was trimmed by 1 base and V by 5 bases; bases with no gene match: 6. Germline lookup yields CDR1 SQVTM and CDR2 ANQGSEA. There are 14 residues in the CDR3. The CDR3 protein is CSVSDRENNYGYTF. The DNA of the CDR3 is TGCAGCGTTTCGGACAGGGAAAATAACTATGGCTACACCTTC.

This clonotype was recorded many times. The rearrangement joins TRBV2 to TRBJ2-5; 8 bases line up with TRBD2. Germline-derived CDR1 and CDR2 are SNHLY and FYNNEI. The V and J ends lost 5 bases and 2 bases, in that order; junction bases with no gene match: 7. The CDR3 consists of 15 residues. The CDR3 is CASSRGGSAQETQYF. The DNA of the CDR3 is TGTGCCAGCAGTCGGGGGGGGAGTGCTCAAGAGACCCAGTACTTC. Based on the CDR3 plus reference TRBV2 and TRBJ2-5, the full variable domain is EPEVTQTPSHQVTQMGQEVILRCVPISNHLYFYWYRQILGQKVEFLVSFYNNEISEKSEIFDDQFSVERPDGSNFTLKIRSTKLEDSAMYFCASSRGGSAQETQYFGPGTRLLVL.

Concerning this clonotype: It may be a read error: a sequence one base away is much more abundant. The V and J genes are TRBV6-1 and TRBJ2-7; 9 bases are shared with TRBD1. The CDR3 has 15 residues. CDR1 and CDR2 (germline): MNHNS, SASEGT. CDR3 nucleotide sequence: TGTGCCAGCAGTAGGGGAAGGACAGGGGTAGGCGAGCGGTACTTC. Its protein product is CASSRGRTGVGERYF.

The rearrangement uses TRBV7-2 and TRBJ1-2, with D perhaps matching TRBD1 (6 bases). The CDR3 is made up of 14 amino acids. CDR1 is SGHTA, CDR2 FQGNSA, per germline. Between the trimmed V and J ends, which lost 7 bases and 3 bases, there was a span of 15 bases. CDR3 in DNA: TGTGCCAGCACGATAGGGGGGGACCACTATGGCTACACCTTC. Encoded protein: CASTIGGDHYGYTF. Filled out from reference TRBV7-2 and TRBJ1-2, the complete variable domain reads GAGVSQSPSNKVTEKGKDVELRCDPISGHTALYWYRQSLGQGLEFLIYFQGNSAPDKSGLPSDRFSAERTGGSVSTLTIQRTQQEDSAVYLCASTIGGDHYGYTFGSGTRLTVV.

This clonotype was observed a few times. The CDR3: CASSSDVSSYEQYF. The CDR3, as DNA: TGTGCCAGCTCCTCGGACGTAAGCTCCTACGAGCAGTACTTC. The chain couples TRBV2 to TRBJ2-7; D call uncertain. CDR3 length: 14 amino acids. The V end was cut by 8 bases, the J end by 0 bases, with 14 bases between. In germline, CDR1 is SNHLY, CDR2 FYNNEI.

This clonotype was seen repeatedly, ten times or more. V usage is TRBV20-1 and J usage is TRBJ2-3; no reliable D call. V was clipped by 6 bases and J by 0 bases, with 10 bases between them. The CDR3 loop spans 13 amino acids. Germline V gene lookup returns CDR1 DFQATT and CDR2 SNEGSKA (reference sequence). The CDR3 is CSASPRSTDTQYF. CDR3 bases: TGCAGTGCCTCCCCGAGAAGCACAGATACGCAGTATTTT.

This clonotype was counted at least ten times. The chain couples TRBV20-1 to TRBJ2-7; tentative D call: TRBD2 (6 bases). Germline CDR1 reads DFQATT; CDR2 reads SNEGSKA (reference sequence). The CDR3 loop spans 13 amino acids. The V end lost 6 bases, the J end lost 4 bases, and 16 bases lay between the germline ends. CDR3 sequence (DNA): TGCAGTGCCATTGCGGGACGGAGTTACGAGCAGTACTTC. Translating it yields CSAIAGRSYEQYF.

The table lists this clonotype with many counts. The rearrangement joins TRBV12-5 to TRBJ2-3, with TRBD1 as a possible D gene (6 bases). Between the trimmed V and J ends, which lost 1 base and 2 bases, there was a span of 10 bases. This CDR3 has 15 residues. CDR1 is LGHNT and CDR2 is FRNRAP in the germline V gene. The DNA of the CDR3 is TGTGCTAGTGGTTTGGGAGACAGGTCCACAGATACGCAGTATTTT. Translated, it gives CASGLGDRSTDTQYF.

This clonotype turned up a few times. Here the CDR3 DNA reads TGTGCCAGCAGCCCCCTCTCAACCAAAGCCTACGAGCAGTACTTC. Encoded protein: CASSPLSTKAYEQYF. The chain employs TRBV7-9 and TRBJ2-7; D is undetermined. The V and J ends lost 5 bases and 2 bases respectively, with 16 bases between them. Per germline, CDR1 SEHNR and CDR2 FQNEAQ (reference sequence). This CDR3 region has 15 residues.

At least ten counts were recorded for this clonotype. J is TRBJ1-5 and V is TRBV28; no definite D call. Germline-derived CDR1 and CDR2 are MDHEN and SYDVKM. CDR3 size: 14 residues. Between the trimmed V and J ends, which lost 7 bases and 2 bases, there was a span of 12 bases. CDR3 DNA: TGTGCCAGCACCATAAAGGTCCGCAATCAGCCCCAGCATTTT. It encodes CASTIKVRNQPQHF.

This clonotype came up many times. V is TRBV27 and J is TRBJ2-1; possibly TRBD1 or TRBD2 for D (5 bases each). Germline-derived CDR1 and CDR2 are MNHEY and SMNVEV (reference sequence). CDR3 length: 14 residues. The germline V and J ends were trimmed by 2 bases and 8 bases, with 13 bases remaining between them. CDR3 bases: TGTGCCAGCAGTTTAGGGGGTCAGGGCTATGAGCAGTTCTTC. Protein: CASSLGGQGYEQFF.

The chain couples TRBV12-3 or TRBV12-4 to TRBJ2-3; no definite D call. With 5 bases removed from V and 4 bases from J, the gap between germline ends came to 10 bases. The CDR3 sequence is 13 residues long. In DNA, the CDR3 is TGTGCCAGCAGTCCCTTCCTAGCAGATACGCAGTATTTT. It codes for CASSPFLADTQYF.

This clonotype occurred many times. The J gene is TRBJ2-5, the V gene TRBV4-1; D is perhaps TRBD2 (5 bases). Germline V gene data show CDR1 as MGHRA and CDR2 as YSYEKL. This CDR3 is 13 amino acids long. V lost 5 bases, J lost 5 bases, and 12 bases lay in between. This CDR3 reads CASSAPGFETQYF. For the CDR3, the DNA is TGCGCCAGCAGCGCCCCGGGATTCGAGACCCAGTACTTC.

Ten or more counts support this clonotype. The J gene is TRBJ2-7, the V gene TRBV24-1; D not resolved. The V end was cut by 1 base, the J end by 6 bases, with 3 bases between. The germline gives CDR1 KGHDR, CDR2 SFDVKD. The CDR3 totals 11 residues. The CDR3 nucleotides are TGTGCCACCAGTGATTTTGGCGAGCAGTACTTC. Its translation: CATSDFGEQYF.

The chain employs TRBV20-1 and TRBJ1-1; 9 bases are a match to TRBD1. J lost 5 bases, V lost 0 bases, and 7 bases had no gene match. Germline V gene sequence: CDR1 DFQATT, CDR2 SNEGSKA (reference sequence). CDR3 length: 15 amino acids. CDR3 sequence (DNA): TGCAGTGCTAGAGACCCCGGACAGGGGATTACTGAAGCTTTCTTT. It specifies CSARDPGQGITEAFF.

This clonotype was observed many times. The chain employs TRBV12-3 or TRBV12-4 and TRBJ1-2; D might be TRBD1 (6 bases). The V and J ends lost 7 bases and 1 base respectively, with 13 bases between them. This CDR3 has 14 amino acids. The CDR3 region is CASTSGAYNYGYTF. In nucleotides, the CDR3 is TGTGCCAGCACATCAGGGGCCTATAACTATGGCTACACCTTC.

This clonotype was detected ten times or more. The chain links TRBV12-3 or TRBV12-4 to TRBJ2-1; D could derive from TRBD1 or TRBD2 (6 bases each). The V gene lost 3 bases and the J gene lost 1 base, with 10 bases spanning the gap. The CDR3 consists of 15 residues. In nucleotides, the CDR3 is TGTGCCAGCAGTTTTCAGGGGACTTCCTACAATGAGCAGTTCTTC. Its protein product is CASSFQGTSYNEQFF.

To note about this clonotype: A much more abundant neighbour one base away suggests this may be a read error. The CDR3 region is CTSSDTGVSGELFF. CDR3 DNA sequence: TGTACCAGCAGTGATACAGGGGTATCCGGGGAGCTGTTTTTT. This sequence joins TRBV2 and TRBJ2-2; 7 bases agree with TRBD1. Germline V gene data show CDR1 as SNHLY and CDR2 as FYNNEI. The CDR3 is 14 residues long.

In this sample, this clonotype turned up a few times. A single base separates this from a much larger clone, so it may be a read error. This chain uses TRBV28 with TRBJ2-2; 7 bases align to TRBD1. Germline CDR1 and CDR2: MDHEN and SYDVKM. This CDR3 contains 14 residues. CDR3 coding DNA: TGTGCCAGCAGAGGGACAGTGAACGCCGGGGAGCTGTTTTTT. The encoded protein is CASRGTVNAGELFF.

The rearrangement uses TRBV20-1 and TRBJ1-1; D call uncertain. This CDR3 is built from 12 residues. Trimming removed 5 bases at V and 1 base at J, with 8 bases between. Looked up from germline, CDR1 is DFQATT and CDR2 is SNEGSKA (reference sequence). The CDR3 sequence is CSAYIENTEAFF. The CDR3 DNA sequence: TGCAGTGCTTACATAGAGAACACTGAAGCTTTCTTT.

This clonotype was detected ten times or more. The rearrangement joins TRBV28 to TRBJ1-5, with TRBD1 as a possible D gene (6 bases). CDR3 length equals 16 residues. Germline values: CDR1 MDHEN, CDR2 SYDVKM. The V end was cut by 0 bases, the J end by 3 bases, with 12 bases between. CDR3 nucleotides: TGTGCCAGCAGTTTATGGGGGAGGGGGGCCAATCAGCCCCAGCATTTT. This sequence encodes CASSLWGRGANQPQHF.